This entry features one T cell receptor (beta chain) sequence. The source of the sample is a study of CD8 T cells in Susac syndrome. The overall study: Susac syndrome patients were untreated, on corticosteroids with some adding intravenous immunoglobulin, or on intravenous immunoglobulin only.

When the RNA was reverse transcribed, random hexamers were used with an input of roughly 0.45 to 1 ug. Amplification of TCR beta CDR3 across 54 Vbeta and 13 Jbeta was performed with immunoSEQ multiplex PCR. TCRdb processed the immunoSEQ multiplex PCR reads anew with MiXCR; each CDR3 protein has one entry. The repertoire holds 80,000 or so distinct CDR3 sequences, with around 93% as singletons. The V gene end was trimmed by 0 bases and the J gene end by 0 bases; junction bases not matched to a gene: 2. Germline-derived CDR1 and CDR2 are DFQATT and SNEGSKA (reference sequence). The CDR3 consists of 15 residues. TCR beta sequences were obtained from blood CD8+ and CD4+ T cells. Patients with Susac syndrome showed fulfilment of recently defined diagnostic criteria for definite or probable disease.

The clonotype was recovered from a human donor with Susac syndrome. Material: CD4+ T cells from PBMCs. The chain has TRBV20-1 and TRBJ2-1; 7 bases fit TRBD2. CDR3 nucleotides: TGCAGTGCTAGAGACCTAGCGGTCTCCTACAATGAGCAGTTCTTC. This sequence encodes CSARDLAVSYNEQFF.